This is a list of T cell receptor beta chains from one sample in a study of shared clonotypes between healthy human individuals. Some clones are missing from TCRdb's copy, which holds only in-frame ones; the method was immunoSEQ multiplex PCR. The sample includes over 2 million clones, around 90% seen only once; the top ten take more than 0.35%. Sequencing was done on a sample of naive CD4+ T cells from PBMCs. The receptors derive from a man between 18 and 35 years old in good health. Some clones in this sample may be carry-over from other donors' samples. CDR3s include the opening cysteine and the closing phenylalanine or tryptophan. A D gene is named only where the DNA matches it firmly.

j_call: TRBJ1-2; v_call: TRBV5-1; d_call: -; cdr3_aa: CASSSRGNGYTF; cdr3_nt: TGCGCCAGCAGCTCGAGGGGAAATGGCTACACCTTC
j_call: TRBJ2-5; v_call: TRBV5-6; d_call: -; cdr3_aa: CASSDNWTPSSAQETQYF; cdr3_nt: TGTGCCAGCAGCGATAATTGGACTCCGAGTAGCGCCCAAGAGACCCAGTACTTC
j_call: TRBJ2-7; v_call: TRBV7-3; d_call: -; cdr3_aa: CASSLADQRLGYEQYF; cdr3_nt: TGTGCCAGCAGCTTAGCGGACCAACGTCTTGGCTACGAGCAGTACTTC
j_call: TRBJ1-5; v_call: TRBV6-1; d_call: TRBD1; cdr3_aa: CASSEAGRTGQGWGDQPQHF; cdr3_nt: TGTGCCAGCAGTGAAGCTGGGCGAACGGGACAGGGTTGGGGAGATCAGCCCCAGCATTTT
j_call: TRBJ1-5; v_call: TRBV4-1; d_call: -; cdr3_aa: CASSQGVSRGPNQPQHF; cdr3_nt: TGCGCCAGCAGCCAAGGAGTCTCCAGGGGACCCAATCAGCCCCAGCATTTT
j_call: TRBJ1-1; v_call: TRBV29-1; d_call: -; cdr3_aa: CSVERWAGPLNTEAFF; cdr3_nt: TGCAGCGTTGAAAGGTGGGCAGGGCCTTTGAACACTGAAGCTTTCTTT
j_call: TRBJ1-1; v_call: TRBV7-6; d_call: -; cdr3_aa: CASSLVGGNTEAFF; cdr3_nt: TGTGCCAGCAGCTTAGTAGGCGGGAACACTGAAGCTTTCTTT
j_call: TRBJ2-3; v_call: TRBV7-2; d_call: -; cdr3_aa: CASGLGGDADTQYF; cdr3_nt: TGTGCCAGCGGCCTTGGGGGAGACGCAGATACGCAGTATTTT
j_call: TRBJ2-5; v_call: TRBV7-2; d_call: TRBD2; cdr3_aa: CASSPTSGRLQETQYF; cdr3_nt: TGTGCCAGCAGCCCAACTAGCGGGAGGCTACAAGAGACCCAGTACTTC
j_call: TRBJ2-7; v_call: TRBV11-1; d_call: -; cdr3_aa: CASSPRRTDEHEQYF; cdr3_nt: TGTGCCAGCAGCCCGAGACGCACGGACGAGCACGAGCAGTACTTC
j_call: TRBJ2-1; v_call: TRBV27; d_call: TRBD2; cdr3_aa: CASSSGTSDRNEQFF; cdr3_nt: TGTGCCAGCAGCTCCGGGACTAGCGATAGGAATGAGCAGTTCTTC
j_call: TRBJ2-2; v_call: TRBV2; d_call: TRBD2; cdr3_aa: CASSGRTTRTGELFF; cdr3_nt: TGTGCCAGCAGCGGGAGGACCACCCGAACCGGGGAGCTGTTTTTT
j_call: TRBJ1-1; v_call: TRBV6-1; d_call: -; cdr3_aa: CASRLTGNTEAFF; cdr3_nt: TGTGCCAGCAGACTGACGGGGAACACTGAAGCTTTCTTT
j_call: TRBJ2-7; v_call: TRBV18; d_call: TRBD1; cdr3_aa: CASSTLRGARQGTVYEQYF; cdr3_nt: TGTGCCAGCTCAACCCTAAGGGGGGCCAGACAGGGGACGGTCTACGAGCAGTACTTC
j_call: TRBJ1-2; v_call: TRBV7-3; d_call: TRBD1; cdr3_aa: CASSLQPGGALIGGYTF; cdr3_nt: TGTGCCAGCAGCTTACAGCCAGGGGGCGCATTAATAGGTGGCTACACCTTC
j_call: TRBJ1-1; v_call: TRBV10-3; d_call: -; cdr3_aa: CAIRPRLSNNTEAFF; cdr3_nt: TGTGCCATCAGGCCGAGACTGTCCAACAACACTGAAGCTTTCTTT
j_call: TRBJ1-5; v_call: TRBV6-6; d_call: -; cdr3_aa: CASSPADSRNQPQHF; cdr3_nt: TGTGCCAGCAGTCCCGCGGACAGCCGCAATCAGCCCCAGCATTTT
j_call: TRBJ2-1; v_call: TRBV6-1; d_call: -; cdr3_aa: CASRAFPSDNEQFF; cdr3_nt: TGTGCCAGCAGGGCGTTCCCTTCTGACAATGAGCAGTTCTTC
j_call: TRBJ2-1; v_call: TRBV6-4; d_call: -; cdr3_aa: CASSDSAGIDTEQFF; cdr3_nt: TGTGCCAGCAGTGACTCGGCAGGGATTGATACTGAGCAGTTCTTC
j_call: TRBJ2-7; v_call: TRBV5-4; d_call: TRBD1; cdr3_aa: CASSWGGQGRYEQYF; cdr3_nt: TGTGCCAGCAGCTGGGGGGGACAGGGACGCTACGAGCAGTACTTC